One T cell receptor beta chain is described in this entry. This sample was included in a study of control samples from healthy donors and cancer patients. Clones were read by immunoSEQ multiplex PCR, and TCRdb kept only the in-frame ones, dropping some. The table records 200,000 or so clones, about 94% of them present only once. This CDR3 region has 17 residues. The ends lost 2 bases at V and 1 base at J; junction bases unmatched: 4. Germline V gives CDR1 LNHDA, CDR2 SQIVND (reference sequence). The sequencing sample was made of blood. The TCR originated in a man between 45 and 60 years old in good health. The J gene is TRBJ1-4, the V gene TRBV19; 10 nucleotides agree with TRBD1. CDR3 DNA: TGTGCCAGTAGTATAAGTGGACAGGGGGTAACTAATGAAAAACTGTTTTTT. This encodes CASSISGQGVTNEKLFF.